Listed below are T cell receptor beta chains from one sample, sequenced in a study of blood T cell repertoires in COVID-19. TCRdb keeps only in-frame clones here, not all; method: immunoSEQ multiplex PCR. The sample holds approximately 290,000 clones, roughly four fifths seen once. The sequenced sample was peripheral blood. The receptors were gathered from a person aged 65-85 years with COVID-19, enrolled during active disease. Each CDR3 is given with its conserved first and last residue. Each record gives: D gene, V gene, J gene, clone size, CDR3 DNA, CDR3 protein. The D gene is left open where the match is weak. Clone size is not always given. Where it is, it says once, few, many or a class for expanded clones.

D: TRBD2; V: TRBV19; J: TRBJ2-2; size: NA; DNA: TGTGCCAGTAGTTTTCTAGCGGGGGGCTTGAACACCGGGGAGCTGTTTTTT; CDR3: CASSFLAGGLNTGELFF
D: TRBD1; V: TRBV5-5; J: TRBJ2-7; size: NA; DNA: TGTGCCAGCAGAGGACAGGGGAGCTCCTACGAGCAGTACTTC; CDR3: CASRGQGSSYEQYF
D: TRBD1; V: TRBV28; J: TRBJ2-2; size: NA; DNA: TGTGCCAGCAGTTTTAAAGGGGGCGGAACCGGGGAGCTGTTTTTT; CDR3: CASSFKGGGTGELFF
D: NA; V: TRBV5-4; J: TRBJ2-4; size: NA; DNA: TGTGCCAGCAGCCGACCTCAGGGCAAAGAAAACATTCAGTACTTC; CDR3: CASSRPQGKENIQYF
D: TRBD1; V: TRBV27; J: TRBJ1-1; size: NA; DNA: TGTGCCAGCCGTCCCGGGACAGGGATTTCCACTGAAGCTTTCTTT; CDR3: CASRPGTGISTEAFF
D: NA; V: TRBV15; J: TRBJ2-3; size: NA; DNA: TGTGCCACCAGCAGAGACAGGGGAGTGGCAGATACGCAGTATTTT; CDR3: CATSRDRGVADTQYF
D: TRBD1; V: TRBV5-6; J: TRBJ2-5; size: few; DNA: TGTGCCAGCAGCACGCTCCGGGACAGGGGCGGGTTGACCCAGTACTTC; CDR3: CASSTLRDRGGLTQYF
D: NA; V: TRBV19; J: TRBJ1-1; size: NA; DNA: TGTGCCTGGGGGGAGGAGCAGACGTACACTGAAGCTTTCTTT; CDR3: CAWGEEQTYTEAFF
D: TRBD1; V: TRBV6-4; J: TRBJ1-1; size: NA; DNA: TGTGCCAGCAGGAGGACAGGGATGAACACTGAAGCTTTCTTT; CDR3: CASRRTGMNTEAFF
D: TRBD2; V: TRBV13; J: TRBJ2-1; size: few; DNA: TGTGCCAGCAGCTTAGCCCGGACTAGCGGGAGACTTGAGCAGTTCTTC; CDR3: CASSLARTSGRLEQFF
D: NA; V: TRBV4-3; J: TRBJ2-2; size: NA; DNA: TGCGCCAGCAGCCAGGGGTCCCCCGGCAGGGTCGCCGGGGAGCTGTTTTTT; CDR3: CASSQGSPGRVAGELFF
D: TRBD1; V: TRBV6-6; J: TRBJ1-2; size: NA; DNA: TGTGCCAGCAGAGCTCCCGGACAGGGGACCTATGGCTACACCTTC; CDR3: CASRAPGQGTYGYTF
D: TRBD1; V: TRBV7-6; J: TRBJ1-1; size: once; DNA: TGTGCCAGCAGCTTAGCACGCGACAGGGACACTGAAGCTTTCTTT; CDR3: CASSLARDRDTEAFF
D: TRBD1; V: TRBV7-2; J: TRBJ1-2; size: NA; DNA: TGTGCCAGCAGCCCCCAGGGACAGGGTCCCTACGGCTACACCTTC; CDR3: CASSPQGQGPYGYTF
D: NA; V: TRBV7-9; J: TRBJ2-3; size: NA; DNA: TGTGCCAGCAGCTTGAGAGCGCTTACCACAGATACGCAGTATTTT; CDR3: CASSLRALTTDTQYF
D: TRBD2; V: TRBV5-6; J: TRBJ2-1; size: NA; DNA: TGTGCCAGCAGCTTTCCGGGACTAGCGGGAGGGCCGTCGGTCTTC; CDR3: CASSFPGLAGGPSVF
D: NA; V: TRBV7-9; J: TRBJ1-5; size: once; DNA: TGTGCCAGCAGCTTAGACGACACGTTCCAGCATTTT; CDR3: CASSLDDTFQHF
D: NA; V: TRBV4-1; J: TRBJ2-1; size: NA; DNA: TGCGCCAGCAGCCAAGTCTTCGGGGGAAACAATGAGCAGTTCTTC; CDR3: CASSQVFGGNNEQFF
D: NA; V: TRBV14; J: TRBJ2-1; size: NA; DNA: TGTGCCAGCAGCACCAAGTCCCTAGCTGCTTCGAATGAGCAGTTCTTC; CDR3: CASSTKSLAASNEQFF
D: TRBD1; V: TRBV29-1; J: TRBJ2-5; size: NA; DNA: TGCAGCGCCCAGGGACAGGAAGAAGAGACCCAGTACTTC; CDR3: CSAQGQEEETQYF
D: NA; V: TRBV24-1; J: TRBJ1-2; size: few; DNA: TGTGCCACCAGTGATTTTAGAGGTTCCTATGGCTACACCTTC; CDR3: CATSDFRGSYGYTF
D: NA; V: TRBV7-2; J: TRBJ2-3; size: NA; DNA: TGTGCCAGCAGTCCCAGTGGTGCGACCACGGGTACGCAGTATTTT; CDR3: CASSPSGATTGTQYF
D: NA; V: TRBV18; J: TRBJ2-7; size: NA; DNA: TGTGCCAGCTCACCGGCGGGGTTGTACGAGCAGTACTTC; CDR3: CASSPAGLYEQYF
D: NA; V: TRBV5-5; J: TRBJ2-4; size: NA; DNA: TGTGCCAGCAGCTTGGCCGGGGACATTCAGTACTTC; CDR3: CASSLAGDIQYF
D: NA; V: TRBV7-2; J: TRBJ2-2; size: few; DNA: TGTGCCAGCAGCTTAGGGCTTTCTAACACCGGGGAGCTGTTTTTT; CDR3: CASSLGLSNTGELFF
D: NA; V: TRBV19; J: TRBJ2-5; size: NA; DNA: TGTGCCAGTAGTAGTTTTACGGGCAGGGGTAACCAAGAGACCCAGTACTTC; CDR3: CASSSFTGRGNQETQYF
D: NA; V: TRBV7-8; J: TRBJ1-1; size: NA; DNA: TGTGCCAGCTACAGAATTACCGCTGAAGCTTTCTTT; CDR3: CASYRITAEAFF
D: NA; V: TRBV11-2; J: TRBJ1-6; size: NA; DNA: TGTGCCAGCAGCCTGCAGGGGTTAGGGGCCCTCCACTTT; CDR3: CASSLQGLGALHF
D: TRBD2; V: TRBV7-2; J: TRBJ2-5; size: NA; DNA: TGTGCCAGCAGCCCAAATGGACTAGCGGATCAAGAGACCCAGTACTTC; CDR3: CASSPNGLADQETQYF
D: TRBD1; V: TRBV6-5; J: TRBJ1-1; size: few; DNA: TGTGCCAGCACCTCCGGACAGGTAAACACTGAAGCTTTCTTT; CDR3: CASTSGQVNTEAFF